One and the same sample provided the 9 T cell receptor beta chains below, sequenced in a study of shared clonotypes between healthy human individuals. Here immunoSEQ multiplex PCR was the method, and the copy in TCRdb shows in-frame clones only, minus some. Of about 2.1 million clones listed, just under 95% are singletons. Positive CCR7 selection of CD45RO-negative cells yielded the naive CD8 cells, and terminally differentiated effector memory CD45RA+ cells were excluded. Sequenced: naive CD8+ T cells from PBMCs. Every receptor here comes from a man younger than 35 in good health. Some clones in this sample may be carry-over from other donors' samples.

This sequence joins TRBV6-6 and TRBJ2-1; D call uncertain. CDR1 MNHNY and CDR2 SVGAGI come from the germline V gene (reference sequence). This CDR3 has 12 residues. Deletions cut 5 bases from V and 7 bases from J, with 9 bases between. Here the CDR3 reads CASSTRWNEQFF. In DNA, the CDR3 is TGTGCCAGCAGTACGCGGTGGAATGAGCAGTTCTTC.

The chain has TRBV19 and TRBJ1-2, with 9 bases lining up with TRBD1. The CDR3 spans 18 residues. V lost 4 bases, J lost 4 bases, and 16 bases stayed unmatched. CDR1 and CDR2 from the germline V gene are LNHDA and SQIVND (reference sequence). CDR3 protein: CASSTELGTGLLLYGYTF. As DNA, the CDR3 is TGTGCCAGTAGTACGGAGCTCGGGACAGGGCTCCTTCTCTATGGCTACACCTTC.

The genes are TRBV7-6 and TRBJ2-1; D remains ambiguous. This CDR3 contains 18 residues. Trimming removed 5 bases at V and 2 bases at J, with 22 bases between. Germline V CDR1 and CDR2: SGHVS, FNYEAQ. This chain's CDR3 is CASSPSGPSLSPYNEQFF. The CDR3 coding sequence is TGTGCCAGCAGCCCTTCCGGCCCCTCCTTATCCCCCTACAATGAGCAGTTCTTC. Combining the CDR3 with reference TRBV7-6 and TRBJ2-1 gives the whole variable domain GAGVSQSPRYKVTKRGQDVALRCDPISGHVSLYWYRQALGQGPEFLTYFNYEAQQDKSGLPNDRFSAERPEGSISTLTIQRTEQRDSAMYRCASSPSGPSLSPYNEQFFGPGTRLTVL.

As for this clone: In the same sample, other DNA sequences code for this CDR3. The chain couples TRBV11-2 to TRBJ1-3, with D unclear. The CDR3 has 14 residues. V gave up 3 bases and J gave up 10 bases, with 16 bases separating them. Germline-derived CDR1 and CDR2 are SGHAT and FQNNGV. CDR3 amino acids: CASSFAGGPNTIYF. The CDR3 nucleotides are TGTGCCAGCAGCTTCGCCGGCGGGCCAAATACCATATATTTT.

CDR3 amino acids: CASCLGPGNEKLFF. The CDR3 DNA reads as TGTGCCAGTTGCCTTGGACCGGGGAATGAAAAACTGTTTTTT. The chain is built from TRBV19 and TRBJ1-4, with D unclear. Germline V gene lookup returns CDR1 LNHDA and CDR2 SQIVND (reference sequence). The CDR3 has 14 residues. Deletions cut 8 bases from V and 5 bases from J, with 15 bases between.

This clone was recorded once. The V gene is TRBV27, the J gene TRBJ2-3; D is unclear. The germline V and J ends were trimmed by 5 bases and 3 bases, with 9 bases remaining between them. CDR1 MNHEY and CDR2 SMNVEV come from the germline V gene (reference sequence). The CDR3 totals 13 residues. CDR3 DNA: TGTGCCAGCAGTCCCCTAAATACAGATACGCAGTATTTT. Translating it yields CASSPLNTDTQYF.

The chain links TRBV29-1 to TRBJ1-2, with 8 nucleotides matching TRBD1. V lost 1 base to trimming and J lost 6 bases; unmatched junction nucleotides: 1. Germline values: CDR1 SQVTM, CDR2 ANQGSEA. The CDR3 consists of 12 residues. CDR3 in DNA: TGCAGCGTTGAAGTCAGGGGGCATGGCTACACCTTC. Amino acid sequence: CSVEVRGHGYTF.

V usage is TRBV19 and J usage is TRBJ1-5; a weak D match, TRBD1 (5 bases). V lost 7 bases and J 4 bases, leaving 8 bases between the germline ends. The germline CDR1 and CDR2 sequences are LNHDA and SQIVND (reference sequence). The CDR3 length is 12 residues. The CDR3 nucleotides read TGTGCCAGTAAGGAGGGGAATCAGCCCCAGCATTTT. Protein product: CASKEGNQPQHF.

The rearrangement joins TRBV9 to TRBJ2-2; a weak D match, TRBD1 (5 bases). The CDR3 is made up of 19 amino acids. The ends were cut back, 3 bases at V and 5 bases at J, with 26 bases in the middle. Germline V CDR1 and CDR2: SGDLS, YYNGEE. Here the CDR3 DNA reads TGTGCCAGCAGCGCCCTCGCATCTAGGTTTCAGGGATTTACCGGGGAGCTGTTTTTT. Protein: CASSALASRFQGFTGELFF. The entire variable domain, with the rest obtained from reference TRBV9 and TRBJ2-2, is as follows: DSGVTQTPKHLITATGQRVTLRCSPRSGDLSVYWYQQSLDQGLQFLIQYYNGEERAKGNILERFSAQQFPDLHSELNLSSLELGDSALYFCASSALASRFQGFTGELFFGEGSRLTVL.